These 31 T cell receptor beta chains were sequenced from one sample in a study of shared clonotypes between healthy human individuals. The assay was immunoSEQ multiplex PCR, and TCRdb's table has in-frame clones only and misses some. Here the sample spans 550,000 to 850,000 clones, about 74% being singletons. The source material was memory CD4+ T cells sorted from blood. The subset is: CD45RA-negative fraction. These receptors all stem from a woman younger than 45 in good health.

The CDR3, as DNA: TGTGCCGGCAAACGAGTCAATTCACCCCTCCACTTT. Protein product: CAGKRVNSPLHF. The V gene is TRBV30, the J gene TRBJ1-6; D not resolved. Trimming pared 8 bases from V and 7 bases from J, leaving 12 bases between. Germline V gives CDR1 GTSNPN, CDR2 SVGIG (reference sequence). The length of the CDR3 is 12 residues.

J is TRBJ2-4 and V is TRBV29-1; D perhaps matches TRBD2 (6 bases). Between the trimmed V and J ends, which lost 4 bases and 3 bases, there was a span of 13 bases. The CDR3 is made up of 14 amino acids. CDR1 and CDR2 from the germline V gene are SQVTM and ANQGSEA. In nucleotides, the CDR3 is TGCAGCGTTGGCCCGGGACTTGGCAAAAACATTCAGTACTTC. Translated, it gives CSVGPGLGKNIQYF.

This clone was detected only once. This chain joins TRBV28 and TRBJ2-1; tentatively, D is TRBD1 (5 bases). In germline, CDR1 is MDHEN, CDR2 SYDVKM. The CDR3 sequence is 18 residues long. V dropped 0 bases and J dropped 3 bases, with 18 bases sitting between them. The CDR3 bases are TGTGCCAGCAGTTTATGGGCAGTTAGGCCACAGGACTACAATGAGCAGTTCTTC. This encodes CASSLWAVRPQDYNEQFF.

This clone was seen only a few times. The chain is built from TRBV9 and TRBJ2-5; D gene ambiguous. Matching the DNA end better, TRBJ2-7 makes the J call doubtful. The CDR3 runs to 17 residues. From germline, CDR1 is SGDLS and CDR2 YYNGEE. CDR3 DNA sequence: TGTGCCAGCAGCCCCCGCGTGTTAACAAGTATGGGCTACGAGCAGTACTTC. Amino acids: CASSPRVLTSMGYEQYF.

Of note for this clone: At the DNA level, this CDR3 is encoded by other sequences in the same sample as well. This sequence joins TRBV29-1 and TRBJ1-5, with TRBD1 matching over 8 bases. Trimming took 6 bases from V and 7 from J; bases not matched to a gene: 5. The germline V gene has CDR1 SQVTM and CDR2 ANQGSEA. The CDR3 extends over 12 amino acids. For the CDR3, the DNA is TGCAGCGTAGGACAGGGTGGACAGCCCCAGCATTTT. It is translated as CSVGQGGQPQHF. Using reference TRBV29-1 and TRBJ1-5 for the parts outside the CDR3, the full variable domain is SAVISQKPSRDICQRGTSLTIQCQVDSQVTMMFWYRQQPGQSLTLIATANQGSEATYESGFVIDKFPISRPNLTFSTLTVSNMSPEDSSIYLCSVGQGGQPQHFGDGTRLSIL.

Here the CDR3 reads CASSSETYRVREQFF. For the CDR3, the DNA is TGTGCCAGCAGCTCCGAGACCTACAGGGTAAGAGAGCAGTTCTTC. This chain links TRBV7-9 with TRBJ2-1; TRBD1 might be the D (6 bases). The CDR3 runs to 15 residues. The germline V gene encodes CDR1 SEHNR and CDR2 FQNEAQ (reference sequence). The germline V and J ends were trimmed by 4 bases and 10 bases, with 20 bases remaining between them.

The table lists this clone with a few counts. J is TRBJ2-7 and V is TRBV2, with D possibly being TRBD2 (6 bases). Looked up from germline, CDR1 is SNHLY and CDR2 is FYNNEI. The CDR3 is 14 residues long. The V end was cut by 6 bases, the J end by 2 bases, with 14 bases between. The CDR3 DNA reads TGTGCCAGCAGGAGGGTAGCGGCCGCCTACGAGCAGTACTTC. This gives the protein CASRRVAAAYEQYF.

This clone occurred a few times. The V call is TRBV7-3, the J call TRBJ2-3; D is perhaps TRBD1 or TRBD2 (5 bases each). The germline V gene encodes CDR1 SGHTA and CDR2 FQGTGA. V lost 1 base to trimming and J lost 3 bases, with 14 bases between them. The CDR3 runs to 16 residues. The CDR3 loop reads CASSLNSGGGTDTQYF. The CDR3, as DNA: TGTGCCAGCAGCTTAAATTCTGGGGGTGGGACAGATACGCAGTATTTT.

The chain employs TRBV20-1 and TRBJ2-7; D perhaps matches TRBD1 (5 bases). With 4 bases removed from V and 4 bases from J, the gap between germline ends came to 8 bases. The CDR3 is 11 residues long. CDR1 is DFQATT, CDR2 SNEGSKA, per germline (reference sequence). Here the CDR3 DNA reads TGCAGTGCTACCAGGGCGTACGAGCAGTACTTC. Encoded protein: CSATRAYEQYF.

This clone came up once. CDR3 region: CASSYSTGPFIYEQYF. In DNA form, the CDR3 reads TGTGCCAGCAGTTACTCGACAGGGCCCTTCATCTACGAGCAGTACTTC. V is TRBV6-5 and J is TRBJ2-7, with TRBD1 matching 7 bases. J gave up 3 bases and V 0 bases, and 8 bases lay outside the gene matches. CDR1 is MNHEY and CDR2 is SVGAGI in the germline V gene. The CDR3 spans 16 residues.

This clone was detected a few times. The chain is built from TRBV5-5 and TRBJ2-2; 11 nucleotides match TRBD2. V was pared by 5 bases and J by 7 bases, with 16 bases of the junction left unmatched. This CDR3 has 18 amino acids. Germline CDR1 SGHKS, CDR2 YYEKEE (reference sequence). CDR3 nucleotides: TGTGCCAGCAGTATTAGGATAGCGGGAGGGCCAGGCGGCGGGGAGCTGTTTTTT. Translated, it gives CASSIRIAGGPGGGELFF.

The chain combines TRBV5-1 with TRBJ2-7; D unclear. The V gene lost 0 bases and the J gene lost 3 bases, with 13 bases spanning the gap. The germline V gene encodes CDR1 SGHRS and CDR2 YFSETQ. This CDR3 region has 15 residues. The CDR3 sequence: CASSLGSENLYEQYF. Written as DNA, the CDR3 is TGCGCCAGCAGCTTGGGGTCAGAGAATCTCTACGAGCAGTACTTC.

This rearrangement joins TRBV15 to TRBJ2-5, with a tentative D call TRBD2 (5 bases). Germline CDR1 is LNHNV and CDR2 is YYDKDF (reference sequence). Trimming left V 0 bases short and J 5 bases short, with 10 bases between. The CDR3 sequence is 14 residues long. The CDR3 sequence is CATSRDSGGETQYF. DNA of the CDR3: TGTGCCACCAGCAGAGATTCGGGCGGGGAGACCCAGTACTTC.

A word on this clone: This same CDR3 is encoded by further DNA sequences in the sample. The CDR3, as DNA: TGTGCCAGTAGCCGACTAGCGGGAGCCTACGAGCAGTACTTC. Its protein is CASSRLAGAYEQYF. This chain connects TRBV19 to TRBJ2-7; TRBD2 matches 12 bases. Germline trimming cut 6 bases from V and 2 bases from J; bases unmatched to any gene: 2. This CDR3 is 14 amino acids long. CDR1 is LNHDA, CDR2 SQIVND, per germline (reference sequence).

This rearrangement joins TRBV5-1 to TRBJ2-1, with TRBD2 matching over 9 bases. V lost 4 bases and J lost 5; bases outside the gene matches: 10. CDR1 SGHRS and CDR2 YFSETQ come from the germline V gene. CDR3 length: 16 amino acids. CDR3 protein: CASSNALAGANNEQFF. CDR3 in DNA: TGCGCCAGCAGCAACGCCTTAGCGGGAGCGAACAATGAGCAGTTCTTC.

This chain joins TRBV29-1 and TRBJ2-7, with 7 bases lining up with TRBD2. The CDR3 sequence is 12 residues long. The J segment lost 0 bases and the V segment lost 6 bases, leaving 2 bases of the junction unmatched. Germline V CDR1 and CDR2: SQVTM, ANQGSEA. CDR3 residues: CSVREGSYEQYF. CDR3 DNA: TGCAGCGTCAGGGAGGGCTCCTACGAGCAGTACTTC.

The CDR3 here is CAWSPGKGLLTEAFF. For the CDR3, the DNA is TGTGCCTGGAGCCCGGGGAAGGGGTTGTTAACTGAAGCTTTCTTT. V is TRBV30 and J is TRBJ1-1, with D maybe TRBD1 (5 bases). There are 15 residues in the CDR3. The V end was cut by 3 bases, the J end by 5 bases, with 19 bases between. CDR1 is GTSNPN, CDR2 SVGIG, per germline (reference sequence).

The chain has TRBV15 and TRBJ2-7; 7 bases agree with TRBD2. This CDR3 region has 16 residues. Germline CDR1 LNHNV, CDR2 YYDKDF (reference sequence). V was clipped by 0 bases and J by 6 bases; unmatched bases: 11. CDR3 sequence reads: CATSRDRGGSVSEQYF. CDR3 bases: TGTGCCACCAGCAGAGATAGAGGCGGGAGCGTAAGCGAGCAGTACTTC.

V is TRBV28 and J is TRBJ2-2; 11 bases align to TRBD1. The CDR3 contains 14 residues. Germline assignment: CDR1 MDHEN and CDR2 SYDVKM. With V trimmed by 8 bases and J by 6 bases, 5 bases remained unmatched. The CDR3 loop reads CASEPGQGAGELFF. CDR3 in DNA: TGTGCCAGCGAACCGGGACAGGGGGCCGGGGAGCTGTTTTTT. The full variable domain, rest sourced from reference TRBV28 and TRBJ2-2, is DVKVTQSSRYLVKRTGEKVFLECVQDMDHENMFWYRQDPGLGLRLIYFSYDVKMKEKGDIPEGYSVSREKKERFSLILESASTNQTSMYLCASEPGQGAGELFFGEGSRLTVL.

V is TRBV28 and J is TRBJ2-3; a possible D gene is TRBD1 (7 bases). Germline-derived CDR1 and CDR2 are MDHEN and SYDVKM. The CDR3 has 14 amino acids. V was shortened by 7 bases and J by 3 bases, with 14 bases between the two germline ends. This chain's CDR3 is CASTPGGRTDTQYF. CDR3 coding DNA: TGTGCCAGCACCCCAGGGGGGAGAACAGATACGCAGTATTTT.

This clone was counted a few times. V and J are TRBV4-2 and TRBJ1-5; a possible D gene is TRBD1 (6 bases). The V gene lost 4 bases and the J gene lost 6 bases, with 28 bases spanning the gap. Germline V lookup: CDR1 LGHNA, CDR2 YNFKEQ. The CDR3 extends over 19 amino acids. The CDR3 sequence: CASSPLGGAGGDVFQPQHF. The DNA for the CDR3 is TGTGCCAGCAGCCCCTTAGGGGGGGCGGGGGGTGATGTCTTTCAGCCCCAGCATTTT.

The chain employs TRBV2 and TRBJ1-5, with 9 bases identical to TRBD1. With 8 bases clipped from V and 7 bases from J, the junction kept 6 bases outside the gene matches. CDR3 length: 13 amino acids. Germline V lookup: CDR1 SNHLY, CDR2 FYNNEI. In DNA form, the CDR3 reads TGTGCCAGCGGACAGGGGAGGGAGCAGCCCCAGCATTTT. Protein sequence: CASGQGREQPQHF.

The gene calls are TRBV29-1 and TRBJ1-2; a possible D gene is TRBD1 (6 bases). Germline-derived CDR1 and CDR2 are SQVTM and ANQGSEA. With 0 bases removed from V and 5 bases from J, the gap between germline ends came to 19 bases. The length of the CDR3 is 16 residues. This chain's CDR3 is CSVEEIGRGGEYGYTF. CDR3 DNA: TGCAGCGTTGAAGAAATCGGCCGAGGGGGGGAATATGGCTACACCTTC.

The chain recombines TRBV6-1 with TRBJ2-2; D is undetermined. Trimming stripped 6 bases from V and 5 bases from J, with 10 bases between. This CDR3 has 13 amino acids. The germline V gene encodes CDR1 MNHNS and CDR2 SASEGT. CDR3 sequence: CASSRSGTGELFF. In DNA, the CDR3 is TGTGCCAGCAGCCGCTCGGGTACCGGGGAGCTGTTTTTT.

This clone was picked up a small number of times. The J gene is TRBJ2-2, the V gene TRBV11-2, with no clear D. The CDR3 sequence is 15 residues long. V shed 5 bases and J shed 1 base, with 11 bases lying between them. Germline V gives CDR1 SGHAT, CDR2 FQNNGV. CDR3 coding DNA: TGTGCCAGCAGCGCCCGGACCATGAACACCGGGGAGCTGTTTTTT. It encodes CASSARTMNTGELFF.

The CDR3 region is CSVGTYGAFF. The CDR3 DNA reads as TGCAGCGTGGGGACCTATGGAGCTTTCTTT. The chain uses TRBV29-1 and TRBJ1-1; D possibly corresponds to TRBD1 (5 bases). Germline assignment: CDR1 SQVTM and CDR2 ANQGSEA. Between the trimmed V and J ends, which lost 6 bases and 10 bases, there was a span of 12 bases. This CDR3 spans 10 amino acids.

The chain links TRBV28 to TRBJ2-7, with 7 bases matching TRBD2. CDR3 size: 15 residues. V was clipped by 3 bases and J by 5 bases; unmatched bases: 10. Germline V gene lookup returns CDR1 MDHEN and CDR2 SYDVKM. Written as DNA, the CDR3 is TGTGCCAGCAGTTTTTCTAGCGGCCTCCCAAACGAGCAGTACTTC. It encodes CASSFSSGLPNEQYF. The complete variable domain, with remaining parts taken from reference TRBV28 and TRBJ2-7, reads DVKVTQSSRYLVKRTGEKVFLECVQDMDHENMFWYRQDPGLGLRLIYFSYDVKMKEKGDIPEGYSVSREKKERFSLILESASTNQTSMYLCASSFSSGLPNEQYFGPGTRLTVT.

This clone was observed a few times. The chain uses TRBV6-1 and TRBJ1-4; TRBD1 matches 8 bases. Trimming at V came to 4 bases and at J to 0 bases, leaving 4 bases not matched to a gene. This CDR3 contains 16 residues. The germline CDR1 and CDR2 sequences are MNHNS and SASEGT. In nucleotides, the CDR3 is TGTGCCAGCAGTGTGGGGACAGGATCAACTAATGAAAAACTGTTTTTT. Its protein is CASSVGTGSTNEKLFF.

This chain uses TRBV11-3 with TRBJ2-2; D is uncertain. There are 12 residues in the CDR3. V was clipped by 2 bases and J by 6 bases, with 4 bases between them. The V gene's germline CDR1 is SGHNT and CDR2 YENEEA. This CDR3 is CASSLHPGELFF. CDR3 bases: TGTGCCAGCAGCTTACACCCCGGGGAGCTGTTTTTT.

This sequence joins TRBV19 and TRBJ1-1, with a possible D match to TRBD1 (5 bases). Trimming removed 8 bases at V and 10 bases at J, with 17 bases between. The CDR3 is made up of 12 amino acids. The germline V gene has CDR1 LNHDA and CDR2 SQIVND (reference sequence). In DNA, the CDR3 is TGTGCCAGTGGTTCAGGGCAGGTTGGAGCTTTCTTT. Translated: CASGSGQVGAFF.

Only a few counts were recorded for this clone. V is TRBV15 and J is TRBJ2-5, with TRBD2 as a possible D gene (6 bases). CDR1 and CDR2 (germline): LNHNV, YYDKDF (reference sequence). This CDR3 region has 13 residues. CDR3 amino acids: CAAGRQLGETQYF. CDR3 nucleotide sequence: TGTGCGGCGGGACGCCAGCTGGGGGAGACCCAGTACTTC.